This T cell receptor (beta chain) appears in the sequencing data of a study of neurological immune-mediated disorders. Specified time point: longitudinal time-point 1 (baseline). Unsorted libraries were generated from 2 million PBMCs. These cells had been stored in RNAlater at -80 C. Study-wide findings and caveats: None of the CDR3 amino acid sequences in expanded clones turned up in more than one subject, which points to private repertoires in all groups. Multiple sclerosis, the disease with the least TCR clonal expansion, fell below healthy controls, whereas HTLV-1-associated myelopathy showed the most.

Each TCR transcript was tagged with a 10-nucleotide random UMI during 5'RACE. TCRdb itself ran the 5' RACE reads through MiXCR, one entry per CDR3 protein. The table has 70,000 to 75,000 distinct CDR3 sequences, roughly 15% seen once. Germline V gene lookup returns CDR1 DFQATT and CDR2 SNEGSKA (reference sequence). CDR3 length: 16 residues. V lost 2 bases to trimming and J lost 7 bases; unmatched junction nucleotides: 10. This clonotype was counted only a few times. Its antigen is as yet unknown. The TCR comes from a female donor with HTLV-1-associated myelopathy (HAM/TSP). V and J are TRBV20-1 and TRBJ2-1, with 11 bases that match TRBD2. The sequencing sample was made of PBMCs. The CDR3: CSARNSGGARGNEQFF. As DNA, the CDR3 is TGCAGTGCTAGAAATAGCGGGGGGGCCAGGGGGAATGAGCAGTTCTTC.